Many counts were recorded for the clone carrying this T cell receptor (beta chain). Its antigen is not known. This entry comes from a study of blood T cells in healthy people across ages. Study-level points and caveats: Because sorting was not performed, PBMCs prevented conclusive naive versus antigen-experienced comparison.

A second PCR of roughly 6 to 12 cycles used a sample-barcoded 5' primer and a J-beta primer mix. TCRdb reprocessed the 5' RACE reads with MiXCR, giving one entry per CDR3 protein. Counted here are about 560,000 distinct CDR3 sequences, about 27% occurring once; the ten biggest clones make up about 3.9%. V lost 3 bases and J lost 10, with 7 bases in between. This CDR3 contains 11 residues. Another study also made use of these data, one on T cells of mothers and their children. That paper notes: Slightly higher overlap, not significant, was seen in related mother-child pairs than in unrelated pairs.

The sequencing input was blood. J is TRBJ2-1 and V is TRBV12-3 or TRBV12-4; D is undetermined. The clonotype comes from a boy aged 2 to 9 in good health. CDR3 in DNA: TGTGCCAGCAGTTTCCACGAGGAGCAGTTCTTC. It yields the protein CASSFHEEQFF.